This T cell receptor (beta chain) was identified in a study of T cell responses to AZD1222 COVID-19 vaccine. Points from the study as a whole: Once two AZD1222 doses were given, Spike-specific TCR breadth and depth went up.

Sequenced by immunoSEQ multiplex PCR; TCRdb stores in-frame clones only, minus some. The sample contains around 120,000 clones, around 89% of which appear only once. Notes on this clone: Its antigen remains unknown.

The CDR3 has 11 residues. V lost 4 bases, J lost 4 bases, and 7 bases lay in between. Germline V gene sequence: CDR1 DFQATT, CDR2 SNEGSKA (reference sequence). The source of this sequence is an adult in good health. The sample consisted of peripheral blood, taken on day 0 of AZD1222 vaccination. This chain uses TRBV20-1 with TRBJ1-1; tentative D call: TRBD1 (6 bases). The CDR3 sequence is CSAIQGTEAFF. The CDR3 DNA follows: TGCAGTGCTATACAGGGCACTGAAGCTTTCTTT.